The 18 T cell receptor beta chains below come from one sample, sequenced in a study of CXCR3-negative and CXCR3-positive naive CD8 T cells. Carrying UMI labels, the TRB cDNA libraries were prepared through 5' RACE. One entry per CDR3 protein, without DNA, is what TCRdb gives after re-calling the 5' RACE reads. Reported are about 62,000 distinct CDR3 sequences; the ten largest clones contain approximately 4.5%. The sample was naive CXCR3- CD8+ T cells from blood. Sample subset: CD45RO-CCR7+CD27+CD95- naive CD8+ T cells lacking CXCR3 (TNR3-). These receptors were taken from a human donor in good health. Some clones in this sample may be carry-over from other donors' samples.

The gene calls are TRBV27 and TRBJ1-2; TCRdb's D call of TRBD1 is untestable without DNA. This CDR3 contains 15 residues. Germline assignment: CDR1 MNHEY and CDR2 SMNVEV (reference sequence). The chain's CDR3 is CASSLLTGIGYGYTF.

This chain connects TRBV7-6 to TRBJ2-7. Germline V lookup: CDR1 SGHVS, CDR2 FNYEAQ. The CDR3 spans 14 residues. The CDR3 spells CASTQVMGAYEQYF. The entire variable domain, with the rest obtained from reference TRBV7-6 and TRBJ2-7, is as follows: GAGVSQSPRYKVTKRGQDVALRCDPISGHVSLYWYRQALGQGPEFLTYFNYEAQQDKSGLPNDRFSAERPEGSISTLTIQRTEQRDSAMYRCASTQVMGAYEQYFGPGTRLTVT.

The chain has TRBV27 and TRBJ1-1; the D call from TCRdb, TRBD1, cannot be confirmed without DNA. CDR1 and CDR2 (germline): MNHEY, SMNVEV (reference sequence). The length of the CDR3 is 15 residues. The CDR3 loop is CASSPDRDRETEAFF.

The chain is built from TRBV7-2 and TRBJ2-1; the D call of TRBD1 rests on TCRdb alone, since no DNA is present to check it. The CDR3 runs to 15 residues. CDR1 and CDR2 (germline): SGHTA, FQGNSA. The CDR3 is CASSTPDHLDDEQFF. Looking up the rest from reference TRBV7-2 and TRBJ2-1 gives the full variable domain: GAGVSQSPSNKVTEKGKDVELRCDPISGHTALYWYRQSLGQGLEFLIYFQGNSAPDKSGLPSDRFSAERTGGSVSTLTIQRTQQEDSAVYLCASSTPDHLDDEQFFGPGTRLTVL.

J is TRBJ2-7 and V is TRBV9; the TCRdb D gene call, TRBD2, has no DNA to confirm it. The CDR3 spans 13 residues. Germline-derived CDR1 and CDR2 are SGDLS and YYNGEE. Here the CDR3 reads CASSAEGSHEQYF.

V gene TRBV7-9 combines with J gene TRBJ2-3. The length of the CDR3 is 16 residues. CDR1 is SEHNR and CDR2 is FQNEAQ in the germline V gene (reference sequence). This CDR3 is CASSLNFQAFTDTQYF. Combining the CDR3 with reference TRBV7-9 and TRBJ2-3 gives the whole variable domain DTGVSQNPRHKITKRGQNVTFRCDPISEHNRLYWYRQTLGQGPEFLTYFQNEAQLEKSRLLSDRFSAERPKGSFSTLEIQRTEQGDSAMYLCASSLNFQAFTDTQYFGPGTRLTVL.

The genes are TRBV5-1 and TRBJ2-7; TCRdb outputs TRBD1, but without DNA this stays unchecked. The length of the CDR3 is 18 residues. Looked up from germline, CDR1 is SGHRS and CDR2 is YFSETQ. CDR3 in amino acids: CASSSSGQNLPYSYEQYF.

The chain combines TRBV28 with TRBJ1-6; TCRdb's D gene call, TRBD1, goes unchecked for lack of DNA. The CDR3 length is 16 residues. In germline, CDR1 is MDHEN, CDR2 SYDVKM. CDR3: CASSYAPGQVNSPLHF.

V is TRBV18 and J is TRBJ2-7. CDR3 size: 13 residues. From germline, CDR1 is KGHSH and CDR2 LQKENI. CDR3 sequence: CASSPAQYYEQYF.

V is TRBV28 and J is TRBJ1-1. Germline V gene lookup returns CDR1 MDHEN and CDR2 SYDVKM. The CDR3 extends over 17 amino acids. This CDR3 reads CASRRVPVGQRTFEAFF.

This chain connects TRBV12-3 or TRBV12-4 to TRBJ2-5. The CDR3 is 13 amino acids. The CDR3 loop is CASSLNFRETQYF.

This CDR3 reads CASRDGTRETQYF. This chain connects TRBV12-3 or TRBV12-4 to TRBJ2-5; TCRdb outputs TRBD1, but without DNA this stays unchecked. The CDR3 spans 13 residues.

Here the CDR3 reads CASSLVSGTGLVHQPQHF. The chain employs TRBV7-8 and TRBJ1-5; the TCRdb D gene call, TRBD1, has no DNA to confirm it. The CDR3 runs 18 residues. The germline V gene encodes CDR1 SGHVS and CDR2 FQNEAQ.

This chain's CDR3 is CASSLVARGKTEAFF. The chain recombines TRBV27 with TRBJ1-1; the TCRdb call, TRBD1, lacks DNA for checking. The V gene's germline CDR1 is MNHEY and CDR2 SMNVEV (reference sequence). The CDR3 loop spans 15 amino acids.

The J gene is TRBJ2-7, the V gene TRBV29-1; the TCRdb D gene call, TRBD1, has no DNA to confirm it. Germline CDR1 reads SQVTM; CDR2 reads ANQGSEA. This CDR3 spans 14 amino acids. The chain's CDR3 is CSVEVTGTSYEQYF.

The chain has TRBV29-1 and TRBJ1-1. The V gene's germline CDR1 is SQVTM and CDR2 ANQGSEA. This CDR3 is 14 amino acids long. The CDR3 is CSVEDLRENTEAFF. The variable domain in full, with the rest retrieved from reference TRBV29-1 and TRBJ1-1, is SAVISQKPSRDICQRGTSLTIQCQVDSQVTMMFWYRQQPGQSLTLIATANQGSEATYESGFVIDKFPISRPNLTFSTLTVSNMSPEDSSIYLCSVEDLRENTEAFFGQGTRLTVV.

The rearrangement links TRBV29-1 to TRBJ2-3; TCRdb's D gene call, TRBD1, goes unchecked for lack of DNA. CDR1 SQVTM and CDR2 ANQGSEA come from the germline V gene. The CDR3 runs to 14 residues. The CDR3 sequence: CSALRGVRTDTQYF.

V usage is TRBV3-1 and J usage is TRBJ1-1; there is no DNA to check the TCRdb D call of TRBD1. The V gene's germline CDR1 is LGHDT and CDR2 YNNKEL (reference sequence). The CDR3 sequence is 15 residues long. The CDR3 is CASSQVGQGGTEAFF. Supplemented by reference TRBV3-1 and TRBJ1-1, the full variable domain reads DTAVSQTPKYLVTQMGNDKSIKCEQNLGHDTMYWYKQDSKKFLKIMFSYNNKELIINETVPNRFSPKSPDKAHLNLHINSLELGDSAVYFCASSQVGQGGTEAFFGQGTRLTVV.